The present entry profiles one T cell receptor beta chain with its context. What it binds is not known. This sample is drawn from a study of cytomegalovirus exposure and HLA in healthy donors. Study overall: In an early release, HLA-typed donors contributed 90 million or so unique TCR sequences.

Study outcomes and limitations: From TCR beta sequences, most subjects' HLA-A and HLA-B alleles were reportedly predicted accurately. The majority of CMV-associated TCR beta chains were reported as apparently HLA-restricted in a later analysis.

PCR employed 60 Vbeta and 13 Jbeta primers. Produced via immunoSEQ multiplex PCR; TCRdb's table is partial and in-frame only. The sample records approximately 150,000 clones, around four fifths being singletons. This receptor was identified in a male donor in good health and CMV-seronegative. Sample: PBMCs.

This chain's CDR3 is CASSLGYRAEQYF. For the CDR3, the DNA is TGTGCCAGCAGCTTAGGATACAGGGCGGAGCAGTACTTC. The genes are TRBV13 and TRBJ2-7; D might be TRBD1 (6 bases). Trimming stripped 0 bases from V and 7 bases from J, with 10 bases between. CDR1 and CDR2 (germline): PRHDT, FYEKMQ (reference sequence). This CDR3 is 13 amino acids long.